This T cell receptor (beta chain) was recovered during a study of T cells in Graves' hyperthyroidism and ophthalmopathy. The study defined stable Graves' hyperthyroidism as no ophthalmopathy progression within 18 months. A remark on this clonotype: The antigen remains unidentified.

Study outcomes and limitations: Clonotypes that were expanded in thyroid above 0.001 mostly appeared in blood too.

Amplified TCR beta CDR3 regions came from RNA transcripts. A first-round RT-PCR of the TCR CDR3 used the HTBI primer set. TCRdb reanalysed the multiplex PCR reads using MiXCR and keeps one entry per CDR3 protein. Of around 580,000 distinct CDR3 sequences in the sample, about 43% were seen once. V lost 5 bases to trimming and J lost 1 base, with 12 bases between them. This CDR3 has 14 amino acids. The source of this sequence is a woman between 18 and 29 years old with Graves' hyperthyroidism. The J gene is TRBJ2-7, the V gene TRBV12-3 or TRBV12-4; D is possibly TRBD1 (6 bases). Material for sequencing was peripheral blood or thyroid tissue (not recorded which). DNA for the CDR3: TGTGCCAGCAGTCTAAGGACAGCGTCCTACGAGCAGTACTTC. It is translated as CASSLRTASYEQYF.